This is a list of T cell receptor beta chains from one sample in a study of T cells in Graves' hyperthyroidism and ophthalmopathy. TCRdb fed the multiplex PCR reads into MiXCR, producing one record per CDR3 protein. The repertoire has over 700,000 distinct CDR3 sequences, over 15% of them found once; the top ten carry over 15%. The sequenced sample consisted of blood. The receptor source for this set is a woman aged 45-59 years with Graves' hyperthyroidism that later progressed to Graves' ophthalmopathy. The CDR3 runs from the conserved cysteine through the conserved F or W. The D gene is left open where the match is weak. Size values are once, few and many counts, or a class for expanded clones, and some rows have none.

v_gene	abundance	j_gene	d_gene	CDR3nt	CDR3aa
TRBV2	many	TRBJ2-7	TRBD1	TGTGCCAGCAGTGGCCGGGACAGGGGTTACGAGCAGTACTTC	CASSGRDRGYEQYF
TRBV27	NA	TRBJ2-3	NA	TGTGCCAGCAGTCTCCGACCGGGTCCGCCGAAGGAAGATACGCAGTATTTT	CASSLRPGPPKEDTQYF
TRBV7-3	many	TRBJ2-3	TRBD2	TGTGCCAGCAGCCCCCGGGGGGGGGGCGGGACAGATACGCAGTATTTT	CASSPRGGGGTDTQYF
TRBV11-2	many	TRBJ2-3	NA	TGTGCCAGCAGCTTCTATGGCCTACAGGGTAGCACAGATACGCAGTATTTT	CASSFYGLQGSTDTQYF
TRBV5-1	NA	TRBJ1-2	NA	TGCGCCAGCAGCCTAGAAACGACAGGCTCTTATTCAAACTATGGCTACACCTTC	CASSLETTGSYSNYGYTF
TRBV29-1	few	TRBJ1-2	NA	TGCAGCGTTGAAGCCGGAGGCCACTACACCTTC	CSVEAGGHYTF
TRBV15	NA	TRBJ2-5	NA	TGTGCCACCAGCGCCTTGCGTGTAAAGTACCAAGAGACCCAGTACTTC	CATSALRVKYQETQYF
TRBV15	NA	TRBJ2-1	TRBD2	TGTGCCACCAGCGGGGGACTAGCATTCGTCAATGAGCAGTTCTTC	CATSGGLAFVNEQFF
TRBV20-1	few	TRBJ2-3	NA	TGCAGTGCTAGAAAGGCAGATACGCAGTATTTT	CSARKADTQYF
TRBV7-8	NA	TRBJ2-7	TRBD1	TGTGCCAGCAGACTTCGACAGGGGGCGTTCGACGAGCAGTACTTC	CASRLRQGAFDEQYF
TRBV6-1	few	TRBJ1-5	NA	TGTGCCAGCAGTGGACAATTTGGCAATCAGCCCCAGCATTTT	CASSGQFGNQPQHF
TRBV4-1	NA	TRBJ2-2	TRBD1	TGCGCCAGCAGCCAGACCGGGACAGGGTCCCCCAGGGAGCTGTTTTTT	CASSQTGTGSPRELFF
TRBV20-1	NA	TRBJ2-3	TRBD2	TGCAGTGCTAGAGATCTCAGGACTAGCGGGGGCACAGATACGCAGTATTTT	CSARDLRTSGGTDTQYF
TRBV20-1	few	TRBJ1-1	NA	TGCAGTCCAATAACGCTGAACACTGAAGCTTTCTTT	CSPITLNTEAFF
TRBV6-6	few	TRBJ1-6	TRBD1	TGTGCCAGCAGTTACGGTGACAGGGGTTCACCCCTCCACTTT	CASSYGDRGSPLHF
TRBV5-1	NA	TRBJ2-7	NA	TGCGCCAGCAGCTTGGAAACACAGGCCTCCCAGGGTGAGCAGTACTTC	CASSLETQASQGEQYF
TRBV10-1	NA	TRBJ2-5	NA	TGCGCCAGCAGTGGGACACCGGACCACTTATCCCAAGAGACCCAGTACTTC	CASSGTPDHLSQETQYF
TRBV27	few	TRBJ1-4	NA	TGTGCCAGCAGTTTAGGGCAGGGGAGTGAAAAACTGTTTTTT	CASSLGQGSEKLFF
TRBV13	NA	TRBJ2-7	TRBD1	TGTGCCAGCACCGCCCGGAACAGGGGAGAGCAGTACTTC	CASTARNRGEQYF
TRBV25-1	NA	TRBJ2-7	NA	TGTGCCAGCAGTTCGCCCCCAGGACAAGGGTCTCGCGAGCAGTACTTC	CASSSPPGQGSREQYF
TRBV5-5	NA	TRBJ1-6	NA	TGTGCCAGCAGCGTCACCGGGACCCCCGGCAATTCACCCCTCCACTTT	CASSVTGTPGNSPLHF
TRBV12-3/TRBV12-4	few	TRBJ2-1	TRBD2	TGTGCCAGCTTGGGCGGGGGGGCCTCCTACAATGAGCAGTTCTTC	CASLGGGASYNEQFF
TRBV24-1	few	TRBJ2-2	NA	TGTGCCACCAGTCGTTACGGCACCGGGGAGCTGTTTTTT	CATSRYGTGELFF
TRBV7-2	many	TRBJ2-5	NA	TGTGCCAGCAGCTCCGGGTTTGTGGAGACCCAGTACTTC	CASSSGFVETQYF
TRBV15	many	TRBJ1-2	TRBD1	TGTGCCACCAGCAGAGAGTCAAGCGGGACAGGGTTGAGGTATGGCTACACCTTC	CATSRESSGTGLRYGYTF
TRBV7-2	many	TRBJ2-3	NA	TGTGCCAGCAGCTTAGGCTTGAGTACGCAGTATTTT	CASSLGLSTQYF
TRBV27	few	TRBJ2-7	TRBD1	TGTGCCACCCCTCTACCCAGGACAGGGTGCTTTGGGAAGCAGTACTTC	CATPLPRTGCFGKQYF
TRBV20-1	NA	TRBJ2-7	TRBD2	TGCAGTGCTGGAGACCGGGACAGCGGGGGGAGAGAGCAGTACTTC	CSAGDRDSGGREQYF
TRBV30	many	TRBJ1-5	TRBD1	TGTGCCTGGAGTGCACAGGGGAATCAGCCCCAGCATTTT	CAWSAQGNQPQHF
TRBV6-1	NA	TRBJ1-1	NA	TGTGCCAGCCTTGGGATTGAAGCTTTCTTT	CASLGIEAFF
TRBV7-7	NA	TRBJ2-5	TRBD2	TGTGCTAGCAGCCCGGCAGCGGGACTAGGGGAGACCCAGTACTTC	CASSPAAGLGETQYF
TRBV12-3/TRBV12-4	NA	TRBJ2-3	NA	TGTGCCAGCAGTATCCTCCGGGACAACACAGGTACGCAGTATTTT	CASSILRDNTGTQYF
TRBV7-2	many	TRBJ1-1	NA	TGTGCCAGCAGCTTAGAACGACAGAGGGTTTCTGAAGCTTTCTTT	CASSLERQRVSEAFF
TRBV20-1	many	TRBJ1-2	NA	TGCAGTGCTAGGACAGAGAACTATGGCTACACCTTC	CSARTENYGYTF
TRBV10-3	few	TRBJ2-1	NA	TGTGCCATGGTTAACAGTTCGGTTTACAATGAGCAGTTCTTC	CAMVNSSVYNEQFF
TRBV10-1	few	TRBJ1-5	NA	TGCGCCAGCACCAGGGGACACCAGCCCCAGCATTTT	CASTRGHQPQHF
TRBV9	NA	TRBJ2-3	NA	TGTGCCAGCAACCAGGGAAGCACAGATACGCAGTATTTT	CASNQGSTDTQYF
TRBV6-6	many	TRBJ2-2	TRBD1	TGTGCCAGCAGTTACTATCCGGGACAGATGTCCCCCGGGGAGCTGTTTTTT	CASSYYPGQMSPGELFF
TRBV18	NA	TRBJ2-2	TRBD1	TGTGCCAGCTCACCTACCGGGACAGGGACGACCGGGGAGCTGTTTTTT	CASSPTGTGTTGELFF
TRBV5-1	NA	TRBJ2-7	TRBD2	TGCGCCAGCAGTCGGGAGGTCGGCGAGCAGTACTTC	CASSREVGEQYF
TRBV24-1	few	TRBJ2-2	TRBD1	TGTGCCACCAGGACAGGGGCCACCGGGGAGCTGTTTTTT	CATRTGATGELFF
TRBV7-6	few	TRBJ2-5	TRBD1	TGTGCCAGCAGCCCTCTTGGGGACAGGGACGGGACCCAGTACTTC	CASSPLGDRDGTQYF
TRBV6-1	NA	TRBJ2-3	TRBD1	TGTGCCAGCAGAGTACCGGGACAGGGGGTAGATACGCAGTATTTT	CASRVPGQGVDTQYF
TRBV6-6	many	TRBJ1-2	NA	TGTGCCAGCAGTTACTCTACGGGGGCACATGGCTACACCTTC	CASSYSTGAHGYTF